These 2 T cell receptor beta chains were all obtained from the same sample, sequenced in a study of T cell repertoires in cytomegalovirus infection. TCRdb ran MiXCR on the reads and lists one entry per CDR3 protein. Here the sample spans approximately 240,000 distinct CDR3 sequences, about 12% being singletons. Sequenced material: PBMCs. The receptors stem from a human donor in good health (CMV status not recorded). Some clones in this sample may be carry-over from other donors' samples.

The rearrangement links TRBV5-4 to TRBJ1-1, with D maybe TRBD1 (6 bases). Germline-derived CDR1 and CDR2 are SGHNT and YYREEE (reference sequence). V shed 4 bases and J shed 0 bases, with 19 bases lying between them. The CDR3 covers 17 residues. The CDR3 is CASSPAGGRGLNTEAFF. The CDR3 DNA reads TGTGCCAGCAGCCCCGCTGGGGGGCGCGGGTTGAACACTGAAGCTTTCTTT.

This clonotype was seen at least ten times. V and J are TRBV7-2 and TRBJ2-4; no definite D call. Germline CDR1 is SGHTA and CDR2 is FQGNSA. Between the trimmed V and J ends, which lost 2 bases and 2 bases, there was a span of 4 bases. This CDR3 has 13 residues. Here the CDR3 reads CASSLLPKNIQYF. The CDR3 DNA follows: TGTGCCAGCAGCTTACTCCCCAAAAACATTCAGTACTTC.